A single T cell receptor beta chain is shown here with its context. As yet, its antigen is unknown. The record originates from a study of T-cell memory formation after mild COVID-19. Findings of the study overall: Second-wave clones reaching peak frequency on day 37 lacked confirmed SARS-CoV-2 specificity.

TCRdb ran MiXCR on the 5' RACE reads and lists one entry per CDR3 protein. Among around 310,000 distinct CDR3 sequences listed, more than 15% were seen once. V dropped 4 bases and J dropped 6 bases, with 9 bases sitting between them. The germline CDR1 and CDR2 sequences are SGHTA and FQGTGA. The CDR3 runs 13 residues. The TCR originated in a man aged 18-30 years who had mild COVID-19 (a few samples of this study predate the infection). Cell type and time point are not known. This sequence joins TRBV7-3 and TRBJ2-2; either TRBD1 or TRBD2 may fit D (5 bases each). The source material was PBMCs or a T cell subset sorted from them (not recorded which). DNA of the CDR3: TGTGCCAGCAGCTGGGGGATGTCCGGGGAGCTGTTTTTT. It translates to CASSWGMSGELFF.